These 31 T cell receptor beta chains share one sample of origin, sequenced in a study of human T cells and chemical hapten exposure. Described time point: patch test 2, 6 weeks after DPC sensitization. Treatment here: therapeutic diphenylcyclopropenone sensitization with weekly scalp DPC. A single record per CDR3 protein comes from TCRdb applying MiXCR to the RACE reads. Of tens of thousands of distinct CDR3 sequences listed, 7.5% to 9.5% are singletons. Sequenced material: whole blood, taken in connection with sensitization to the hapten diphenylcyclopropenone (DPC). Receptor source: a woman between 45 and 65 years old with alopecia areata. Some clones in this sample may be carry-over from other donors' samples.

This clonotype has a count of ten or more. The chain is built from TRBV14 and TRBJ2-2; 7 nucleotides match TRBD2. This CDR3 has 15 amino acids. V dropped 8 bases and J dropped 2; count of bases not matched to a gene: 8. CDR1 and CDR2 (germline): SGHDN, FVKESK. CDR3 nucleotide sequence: TGTGCCAGCCCCAAGGCGGGAGCTAACACCGGGGAGCTGTTTTTT. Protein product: CASPKAGANTGELFF.

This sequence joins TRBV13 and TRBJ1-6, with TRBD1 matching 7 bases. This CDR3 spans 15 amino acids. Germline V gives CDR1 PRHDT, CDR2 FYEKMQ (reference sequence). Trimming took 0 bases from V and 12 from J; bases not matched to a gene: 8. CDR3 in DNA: TGTGCCAGCAGCTTAGGAACGGGACAGCTGGTACCCCTCCACTTT. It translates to CASSLGTGQLVPLHF. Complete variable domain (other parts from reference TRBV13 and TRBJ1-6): AAGVIQSPRHLIKEKRETATLKCYPIPRHDTVYWYQQGPGQDPQFLISFYEKMQSDKGSIPDRFSAQQFSDYHSELNMSSLELGDSALYFCASSLGTGQLVPLHFGNGTRLTVT.

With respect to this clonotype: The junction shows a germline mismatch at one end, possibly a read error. CDR3 amino acids: CASIQDHGANYEQYF. The DNA of the CDR3 is TGCGCCAGCATCCAAGATCACGGAGCTAACTACGAGCAGTACTTC. The chain couples TRBV4-3 to TRBJ2-7; D remains unclear. The CDR3 has 15 residues. Per the germline V gene, CDR1 is LGHNA and CDR2 is YSLEER.

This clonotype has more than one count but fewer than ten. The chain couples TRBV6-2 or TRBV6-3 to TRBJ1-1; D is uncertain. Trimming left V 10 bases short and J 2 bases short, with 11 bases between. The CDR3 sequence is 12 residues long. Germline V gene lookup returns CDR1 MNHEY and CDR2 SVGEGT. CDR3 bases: TGTGCCATCCGACGGGGAAACACTGAAGCTTTCTTT. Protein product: CAIRRGNTEAFF.

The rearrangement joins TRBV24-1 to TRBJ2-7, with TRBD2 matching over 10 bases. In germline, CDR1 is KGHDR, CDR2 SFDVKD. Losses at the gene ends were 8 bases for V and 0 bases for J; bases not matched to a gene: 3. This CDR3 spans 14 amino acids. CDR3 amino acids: CATIGLAASYEQYF. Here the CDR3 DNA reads TGTGCCACCATCGGACTAGCGGCCTCCTACGAGCAGTACTTC.

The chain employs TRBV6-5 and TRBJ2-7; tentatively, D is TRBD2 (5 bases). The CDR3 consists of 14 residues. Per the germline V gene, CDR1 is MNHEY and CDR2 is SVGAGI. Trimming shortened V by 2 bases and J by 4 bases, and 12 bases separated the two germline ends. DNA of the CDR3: TGTGCCAGCAGTTACGCCTCTAGAGGGTACGAGCAGTACTTC. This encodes CASSYASRGYEQYF.

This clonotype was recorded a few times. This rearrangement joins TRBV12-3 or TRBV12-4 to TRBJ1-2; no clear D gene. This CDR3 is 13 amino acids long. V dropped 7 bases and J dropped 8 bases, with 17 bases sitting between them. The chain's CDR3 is CASTLGRPEGYTF. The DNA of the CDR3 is TGTGCCAGCACCTTGGGTAGGCCGGAGGGCTACACCTTC.

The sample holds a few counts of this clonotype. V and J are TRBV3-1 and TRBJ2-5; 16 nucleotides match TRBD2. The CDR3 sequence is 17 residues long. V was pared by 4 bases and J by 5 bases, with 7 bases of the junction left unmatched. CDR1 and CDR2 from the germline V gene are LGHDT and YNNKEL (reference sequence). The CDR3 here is CASSPGLAGGPGETQYF. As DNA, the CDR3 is TGTGCCAGCAGCCCGGGACTAGCGGGGGGGCCTGGGGAGACCCAGTACTTC.

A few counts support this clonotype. Here the CDR3 reads CASRSRDWTDTQYF. In DNA form, the CDR3 reads TGTGCCAGCAGGTCGCGGGACTGGACAGATACGCAGTATTTT. The V call is TRBV11-2, the J call TRBJ2-3, with D possibly being TRBD2 (6 bases). There are 14 residues in the CDR3. V was trimmed by 6 bases and J by 3 bases, leaving 13 bases between them. Germline-derived CDR1 and CDR2 are SGHAT and FQNNGV.

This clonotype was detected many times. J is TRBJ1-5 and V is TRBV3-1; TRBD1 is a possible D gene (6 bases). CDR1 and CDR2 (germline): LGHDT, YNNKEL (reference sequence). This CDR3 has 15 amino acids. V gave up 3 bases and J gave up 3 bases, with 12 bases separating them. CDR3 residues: CASSQTRGYNQPQHF. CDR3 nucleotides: TGTGCCAGCAGCCAGACCAGGGGATACAATCAGCCCCAGCATTTT.

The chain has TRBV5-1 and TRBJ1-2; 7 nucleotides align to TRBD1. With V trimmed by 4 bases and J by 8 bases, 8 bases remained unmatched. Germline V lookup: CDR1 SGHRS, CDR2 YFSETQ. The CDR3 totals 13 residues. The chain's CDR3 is CASSPDRARGYTF. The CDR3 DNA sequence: TGCGCCAGCAGCCCTGACAGGGCTCGGGGCTACACCTTC.

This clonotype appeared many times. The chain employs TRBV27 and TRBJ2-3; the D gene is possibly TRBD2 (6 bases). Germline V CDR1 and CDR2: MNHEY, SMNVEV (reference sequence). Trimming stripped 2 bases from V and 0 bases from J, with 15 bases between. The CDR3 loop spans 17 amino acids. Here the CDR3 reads CASSLPGTSLSTDTQYF. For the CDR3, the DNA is TGTGCCAGCAGTTTACCCGGGACTTCCCTTAGCACAGATACGCAGTATTTT.

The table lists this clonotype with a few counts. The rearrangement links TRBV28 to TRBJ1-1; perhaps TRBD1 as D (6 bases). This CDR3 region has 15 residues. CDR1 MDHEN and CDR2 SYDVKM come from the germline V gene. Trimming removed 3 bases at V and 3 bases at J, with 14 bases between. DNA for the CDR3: TGTGCCAGCAGTTTCTTACAGGGAGGGCACACTGAAGCTTTCTTT. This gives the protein CASSFLQGGHTEAFF.

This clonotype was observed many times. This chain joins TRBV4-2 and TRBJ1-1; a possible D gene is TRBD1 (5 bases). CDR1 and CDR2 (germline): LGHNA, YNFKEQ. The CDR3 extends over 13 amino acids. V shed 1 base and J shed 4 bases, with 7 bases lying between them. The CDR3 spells CASSQAGSTEAFF. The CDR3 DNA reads TGTGCCAGCAGCCAAGCAGGGAGCACTGAAGCTTTCTTT.

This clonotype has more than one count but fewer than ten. CDR3 sequence reads: CSVEGQGAGQPQHF. CDR3 nucleotide sequence: TGCAGCGTTGAAGGACAGGGGGCCGGTCAGCCCCAGCATTTT. V gene TRBV29-1 combines with J gene TRBJ1-5; 10 bases are shared with TRBD1. Germline CDR1 and CDR2: SQVTM and ANQGSEA. V lost 1 base to trimming and J lost 6 bases; unmatched junction nucleotides: 3. This CDR3 contains 14 residues.

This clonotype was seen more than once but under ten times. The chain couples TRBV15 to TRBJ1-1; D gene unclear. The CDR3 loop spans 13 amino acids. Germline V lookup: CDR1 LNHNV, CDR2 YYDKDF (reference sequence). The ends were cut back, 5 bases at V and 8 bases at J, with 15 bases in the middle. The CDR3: CATSANSEKEAFF. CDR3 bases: TGTGCCACCAGCGCCAATTCAGAGAAAGAAGCTTTCTTT.

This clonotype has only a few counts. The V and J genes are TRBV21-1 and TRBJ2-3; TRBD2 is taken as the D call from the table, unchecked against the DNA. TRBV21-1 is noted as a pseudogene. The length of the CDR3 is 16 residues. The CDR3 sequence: CASSKGGGHITDTQYF. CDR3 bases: TGTGCCAGCAGCAAAGGGGGAGGGCACATCACAGATACGCAGTATTTT.

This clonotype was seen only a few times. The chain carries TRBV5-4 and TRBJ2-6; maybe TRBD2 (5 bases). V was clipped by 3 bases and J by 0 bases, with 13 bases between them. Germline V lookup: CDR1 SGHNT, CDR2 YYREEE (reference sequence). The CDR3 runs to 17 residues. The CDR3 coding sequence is TGTGCCAGCAGCTCGGCGGCCGGACTCTCTGGGGCCAACGTCCTGACTTTC. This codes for CASSSAAGLSGANVLTF.

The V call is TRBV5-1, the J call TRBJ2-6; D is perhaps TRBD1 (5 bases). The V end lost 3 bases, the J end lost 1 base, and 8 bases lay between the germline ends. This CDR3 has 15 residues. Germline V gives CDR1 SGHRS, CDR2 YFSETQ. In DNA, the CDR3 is TGCGCCAGCAGCTCGACAGCTTCTGGGGCCAACGTCCTGACTTTC. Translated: CASSSTASGANVLTF.

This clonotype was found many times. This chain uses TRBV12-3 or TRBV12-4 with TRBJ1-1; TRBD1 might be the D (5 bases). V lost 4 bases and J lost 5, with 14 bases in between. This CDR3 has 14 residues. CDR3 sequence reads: CASSSGTAWTEAFF. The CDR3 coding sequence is TGTGCCAGCAGTTCGGGGACCGCGTGGACTGAAGCTTTCTTT.

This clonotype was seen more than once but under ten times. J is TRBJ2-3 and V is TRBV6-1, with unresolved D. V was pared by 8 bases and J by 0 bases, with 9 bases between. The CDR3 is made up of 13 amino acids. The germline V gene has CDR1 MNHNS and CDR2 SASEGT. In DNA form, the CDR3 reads TGTGCCAGCCTGCTCGGGAGCACAGATACGCAGTATTTT. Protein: CASLLGSTDTQYF.

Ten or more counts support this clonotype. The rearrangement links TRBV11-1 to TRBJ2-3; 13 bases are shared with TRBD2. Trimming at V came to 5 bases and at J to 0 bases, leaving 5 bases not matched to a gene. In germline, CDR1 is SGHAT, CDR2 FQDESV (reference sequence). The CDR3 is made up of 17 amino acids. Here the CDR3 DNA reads TGTGCCAGCAGCCCCGGACTAGCGGGAGCGAGCACAGATACGCAGTATTTT. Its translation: CASSPGLAGASTDTQYF.

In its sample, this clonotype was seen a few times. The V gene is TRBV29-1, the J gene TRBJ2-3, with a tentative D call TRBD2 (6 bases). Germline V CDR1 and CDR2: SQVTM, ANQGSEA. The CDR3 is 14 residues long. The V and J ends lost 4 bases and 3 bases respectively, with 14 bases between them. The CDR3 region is CSVARAGRTDTQYF. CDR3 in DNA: TGCAGCGTTGCGAGGGCAGGGAGGACAGATACGCAGTATTTT.

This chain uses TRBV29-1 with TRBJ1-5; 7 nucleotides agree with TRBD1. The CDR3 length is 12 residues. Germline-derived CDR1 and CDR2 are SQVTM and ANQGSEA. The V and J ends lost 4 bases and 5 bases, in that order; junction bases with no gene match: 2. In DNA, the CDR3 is TGCAGCGTTGGCGACAGGGATCAGCCCCAGCATTTT. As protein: CSVGDRDQPQHF.

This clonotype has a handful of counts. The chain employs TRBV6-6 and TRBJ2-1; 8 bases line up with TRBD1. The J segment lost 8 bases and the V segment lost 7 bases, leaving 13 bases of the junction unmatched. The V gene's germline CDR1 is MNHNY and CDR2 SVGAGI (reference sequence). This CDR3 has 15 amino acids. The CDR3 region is CASKEARGPSDEQFF. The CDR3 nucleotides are TGTGCCAGCAAAGAGGCCAGGGGGCCTTCGGATGAGCAGTTCTTC.

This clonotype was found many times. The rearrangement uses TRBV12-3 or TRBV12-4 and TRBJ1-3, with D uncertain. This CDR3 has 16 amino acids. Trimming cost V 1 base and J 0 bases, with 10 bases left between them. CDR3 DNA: TGTGCCAGCAGTTTAGGCAGGCCTATCTCTGGAAACACCATATATTTT. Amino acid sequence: CASSLGRPISGNTIYF.

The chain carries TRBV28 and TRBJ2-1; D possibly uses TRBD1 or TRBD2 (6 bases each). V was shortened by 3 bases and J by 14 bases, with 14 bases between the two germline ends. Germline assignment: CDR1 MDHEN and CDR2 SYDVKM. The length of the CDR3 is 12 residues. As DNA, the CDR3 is TGTGCCAGCAGTTTTGGGGGGCATGATGAGTTCTTC. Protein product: CASSFGGHDEFF.

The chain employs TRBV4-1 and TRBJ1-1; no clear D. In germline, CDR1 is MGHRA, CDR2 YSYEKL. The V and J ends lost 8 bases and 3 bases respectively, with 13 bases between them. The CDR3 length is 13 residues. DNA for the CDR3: TGCGCCAGCGGACGGAGTTTGTACACTGAAGCTTTCTTT. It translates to CASGRSLYTEAFF.

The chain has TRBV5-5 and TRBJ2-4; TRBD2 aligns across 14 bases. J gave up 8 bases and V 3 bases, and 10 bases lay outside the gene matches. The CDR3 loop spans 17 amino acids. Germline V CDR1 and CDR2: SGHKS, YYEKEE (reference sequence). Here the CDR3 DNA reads TGTGCCAGCAGCTCTGGGACTAGCGGGAGTGGGGTGTACATTCAGTACTTC. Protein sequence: CASSSGTSGSGVYIQYF.

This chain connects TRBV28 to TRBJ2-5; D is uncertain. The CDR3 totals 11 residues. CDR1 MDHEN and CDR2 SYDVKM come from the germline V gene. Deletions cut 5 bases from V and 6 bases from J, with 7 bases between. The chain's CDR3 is CASSPSQTQYF. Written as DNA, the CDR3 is TGTGCCAGCAGTCCTAGTCAGACCCAGTACTTC.

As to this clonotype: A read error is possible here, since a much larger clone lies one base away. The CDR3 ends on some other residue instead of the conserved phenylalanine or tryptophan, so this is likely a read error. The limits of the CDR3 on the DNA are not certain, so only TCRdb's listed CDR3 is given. The CDR3 region is CASSPDRGRMGKGFS. The chain joins TRBV5-4 to TRBJ1-1; the table assigns TRBD1, which was not confirmed against the DNA. The length of the CDR3 is 15 amino acids, counting both ends. Germline lookup yields CDR1 SGHNT and CDR2 YYREEE (reference sequence).